What follows are 18 T cell receptor beta chains derived from one specimen sequenced in a study of T cells in Graves' hyperthyroidism and ophthalmopathy. RNA transcripts provided the source from which TCR beta CDR3 regions were amplified. First-round RT-PCR with HTBI primers amplified the TCR CDR3 region. TCRdb redid the calling of the multiplex PCR reads with MiXCR, one entry per CDR3 protein. The repertoire consists of 400,000 or so distinct CDR3 sequences, with approximately 16% occurring once and the leading ten covering about 21%. The sequenced material came from blood. These receptors were collected from an older woman with Graves' ophthalmopathy.

This sequence joins TRBV20-1 and TRBJ2-3; 10 bases map to TRBD2. Germline V gene data show CDR1 as DFQATT and CDR2 as SNEGSKA (reference sequence). The CDR3 is made up of 16 amino acids. Unmatched junction bases numbered 10, after V lost 4 bases and J lost 3 bases. This CDR3 is CSATKGASGRTDTQYF. The CDR3 nucleotides are TGCAGTGCTACGAAGGGGGCTAGCGGGAGAACAGATACGCAGTATTTT.

This clonotype was seen a handful of times. The chain is built from TRBV27 and TRBJ2-4, with 7 bases aligning to TRBD1. The length of the CDR3 is 19 residues. Losses at the gene ends were 3 bases for V and 1 base for J; bases not matched to a gene: 15. Germline loops: CDR1 MNHEY, CDR2 SMNVEV (reference sequence). DNA for the CDR3: TGTGCCAGCAGTTTTGCCCCTCGACAGGGCGTAGGGGCCAAAAACATTCAGTACTTC. Protein sequence: CASSFAPRQGVGAKNIQYF.

This chain connects TRBV7-9 to TRBJ2-3, with a tentative D call TRBD2 (5 bases). Germline CDR1 reads SEHNR; CDR2 reads FQNEAQ (reference sequence). Trimming removed 4 bases from V and 6 bases from J, with 14 bases in between. CDR3 length: 14 residues. The CDR3: CASSSRLSGDTQYF. The CDR3 DNA sequence: TGTGCCAGCAGCTCCCGGTTATCGGGGGATACGCAGTATTTT. Combining the CDR3 with reference TRBV7-9 and TRBJ2-3 gives the whole variable domain DTGVSQNPRHKITKRGQNVTFRCDPISEHNRLYWYRQTLGQGPEFLTYFQNEAQLEKSRLLSDRFSAERPKGSFSTLEIQRTEQGDSAMYLCASSSRLSGDTQYFGPGTRLTVL.

This clonotype appeared a few times. V usage is TRBV20-1 and J usage is TRBJ1-4; the D is unclear. V was shortened by 3 bases and J by 4 bases, with 9 bases between the two germline ends. The CDR3 loop spans 13 amino acids. From germline, CDR1 is DFQATT and CDR2 SNEGSKA (reference sequence). Written as DNA, the CDR3 is TGCAGTGCTAGTCCCAGCAATAATGAAAAACTGTTTTTT. Its protein is CSASPSNNEKLFF.

This clonotype has a count of ten or more. The rearrangement uses TRBV11-3 and TRBJ2-3; 7 nucleotides agree with TRBD1. The V and J ends lost 2 bases and 4 bases, in that order; junction bases with no gene match: 15. Per the germline V gene, CDR1 is SGHNT and CDR2 is YENEEA. The CDR3 runs to 18 residues. The CDR3 spells CASSLNPRTGADSDTQYF. In DNA, the CDR3 is TGTGCCAGCAGCTTAAACCCCCGGACAGGAGCTGATTCAGATACGCAGTATTTT.

This chain joins TRBV2 and TRBJ1-2; the D gene is possibly TRBD1 (5 bases). The CDR3 spans 13 residues. V shed 5 bases and J shed 8 bases, with 15 bases lying between them. The V gene's germline CDR1 is SNHLY and CDR2 FYNNEI. In nucleotides, the CDR3 is TGTGCCAGCAGTTGGGACCGCACGGGGGGCTACACCTTC. Protein sequence: CASSWDRTGGYTF.

J is TRBJ1-4 and V is TRBV20-1, with a tentative D call TRBD1 (6 bases). Germline-derived CDR1 and CDR2 are DFQATT and SNEGSKA (reference sequence). Trimming stripped 6 bases from V and 4 bases from J, with 12 bases between. This CDR3 is built from 13 residues. The CDR3 DNA sequence: TGCAGTGCAAGGACAGACCTTAATGAAAAACTGTTTTTT. This codes for CSARTDLNEKLFF.

The sample holds many counts of this clonotype. The chain carries TRBV18 and TRBJ2-5; tentative D call: TRBD1 (5 bases). V was clipped by 6 bases and J by 5 bases, with 13 bases between them. The germline V gene has CDR1 KGHSH and CDR2 LQKENI. This CDR3 is 13 amino acids long. The CDR3 DNA reads TGTGCCAGCTCGAAAGGGGTGTCCGAGACCCAGTACTTC. This encodes CASSKGVSETQYF.

There are many counts of this clonotype. The rearrangement joins TRBV7-2 to TRBJ2-7; TRBD2 aligns across 8 bases. The V and J ends lost 7 bases and 1 base, in that order; junction bases with no gene match: 6. There are 14 residues in the CDR3. Germline assignment: CDR1 SGHTA and CDR2 FQGNSA. CDR3 coding DNA: TGTGCCAGCACCCTCGGGGGGGCGTCCTACGAGCAGTACTTC. Its protein product is CASTLGGASYEQYF.

This clonotype was found a few times. V is TRBV27 and J is TRBJ2-2; tentative D call: TRBD2 (7 bases). V was cut by 6 bases and J by 6 bases, with 14 bases left in between. Germline V lookup: CDR1 MNHEY, CDR2 SMNVEV (reference sequence). This CDR3 spans 14 amino acids. The CDR3 here is CASRKSGGPGELFF. DNA of the CDR3: TGTGCCAGCAGAAAATCGGGGGGCCCCGGGGAGCTGTTTTTT.

The chain employs TRBV9 and TRBJ2-7; D remains ambiguous. The CDR3 covers 16 residues. Germline values: CDR1 SGDLS, CDR2 YYNGEE. V lost 4 bases to trimming and J lost 4 bases, with 21 bases between them. The CDR3 nucleotides are TGTGCCAGCAGCCCACTTTCAGGCCCAATGTTTTACGAGCAGTACTTC. Encoded protein: CASSPLSGPMFYEQYF.

The V and J genes are TRBV5-1 and TRBJ1-3; no clear D gene. Germline V gene lookup returns CDR1 SGHRS and CDR2 YFSETQ. This CDR3 has 14 amino acids. Trimming shortened V by 0 bases and J by 4 bases, and 8 bases separated the two germline ends. CDR3 DNA: TGCGCCAGCAGCTTGGGGACGGAAGGAAACACCATATATTTT. This translates into CASSLGTEGNTIYF.

J is TRBJ2-6 and V is TRBV5-1; 7 nucleotides match TRBD1. Germline V gene sequence: CDR1 SGHRS, CDR2 YFSETQ. J lost 4 bases, V lost 5 bases, and 15 bases had no gene match. The CDR3 covers 18 residues. The CDR3 loop is CASSTGTEPLRGANVLTF. Written as DNA, the CDR3 is TGCGCCAGCAGTACCGGGACAGAACCTCTCCGGGGGGCCAACGTCCTGACTTTC. Together with reference TRBV5-1 and TRBJ2-6, the CDR3 gives the full variable domain: KAGVTQTPRYLIKTRGQQVTLSCSPISGHRSVSWYQQTPGQGLQFLFEYFSETQRNKGNFPGRFSGRQFSNSRSEMNVSTLELGDSALYLCASSTGTEPLRGANVLTFGAGSRLTVL.

This sequence joins TRBV12-3 or TRBV12-4 and TRBJ2-3; TRBD2 matches at 14 bases. The CDR3 covers 14 residues. V was clipped by 8 bases and J by 5 bases; unmatched bases: 3. CDR3: CASGLAGGIDTQYF. Written as DNA, the CDR3 is TGTGCCAGCGGACTAGCGGGAGGTATAGATACGCAGTATTTT.

In its sample, this clonotype was seen many times. The chain couples TRBV12-3 or TRBV12-4 to TRBJ2-2; D ambiguous. The germline V and J ends were trimmed by 5 bases and 2 bases, with 6 bases remaining between them. The CDR3 covers 13 residues. The CDR3 DNA follows: TGTGCCAGCAGTCCACACAACACCGGGGAGCTGTTTTTT. Translated, it gives CASSPHNTGELFF.

This clonotype was detected ten times or more. The V gene is TRBV5-6, the J gene TRBJ2-7, with D unresolved. Germline V gives CDR1 SGHDT, CDR2 YYEEEE. Trimming left V 2 bases short and J 2 bases short, with 11 bases between. The length of the CDR3 is 14 residues. For the CDR3, the DNA is TGTGCCAGCAGCTTCCGCATTTCGGCCTACGAGCAGTACTTC. This encodes CASSFRISAYEQYF.

The table lists this clonotype with many counts. The gene calls are TRBV2 and TRBJ2-1; 8 bases align to TRBD2. Looked up from germline, CDR1 is SNHLY and CDR2 is FYNNEI. This CDR3 spans 14 amino acids. The J segment lost 4 bases and the V segment lost 5 bases, leaving 4 bases of the junction unmatched. CDR3 in amino acids: CASSLREVYNEQFF. CDR3 bases: TGTGCCAGCAGTTTGCGGGAGGTTTACAATGAGCAGTTCTTC.

This clonotype was detected ten times or more. The rearrangement links TRBV7-2 to TRBJ1-4, with a possible D match to TRBD1 (6 bases). Germline V gene data show CDR1 as SGHTA and CDR2 as FQGNSA. V lost 5 bases and J 7 bases, leaving 14 bases between the germline ends. CDR3 length equals 14 residues. CDR3 in amino acids: CASSQRTVPEKLFF. The CDR3 DNA follows: TGTGCCAGCAGCCAAAGGACAGTCCCTGAAAAACTGTTTTTT.